The clone carrying this TCR beta chain was counted only a few times. This sample stems from a study of blood T cell repertoires in COVID-19. Study as a whole: PBMCs, B-cell-depleted T cells, or T cells provided the cDNA or gDNA that made up the material.

This CDR3 region has 14 residues. V lost 2 bases, J lost 1 base, and 8 bases lay in between. Germline-derived CDR1 and CDR2 are SGHTA and FQGNSA. How the authors handled the data: Cell counts per sample came from amplifying reference gene primers. The repertoire was sequenced with immunoSEQ multiplex PCR; TCRdb's copy has only in-frame clones and lacks some. V and J calls and clone size are as listed in that table; D and trimming were resolved from the DNA. The table shows approximately 66,000 clones, with more than 60% occurring only once. The V call is TRBV7-2, the J call TRBJ1-1; D gene uncertain. Sample: peripheral blood. The source is a man in his 60s with acute or convalescent COVID-19. The CDR3 region has the DNA TGTGCCAGCAGCTTACTCCGGAGGAACACTGAAGCTTTCTTT. It encodes CASSLLRRNTEAFF.